The 30 T cell receptor beta chains below were found in one sample sequenced in a study of T cell clonotyping in hematopoietic cell transplantation. Time point described: recipient sample about 28 days before transplant, after cytoreduction. Sequencing was performed with immunoSEQ multiplex PCR; in TCRdb, only in-frame clones are kept and a portion is missing. The repertoire holds some 9,600 clones, roughly 91% seen once, with more than 13% in the top ten. Sequencing was performed on peripheral blood mononuclear cells, taken before stem cell transplant. Receptors were obtained from a woman in her forties or fifties with chronic myeloid leukemia. Some clones in this sample may be carry-over from other donors' samples.

This sequence joins TRBV10-2 and TRBJ2-3; tentative D call: TRBD2 (6 bases). The germline V and J ends were trimmed by 3 bases and 2 bases, with 18 bases remaining between them. This CDR3 is 17 amino acids long. The germline gives CDR1 WSHSY, CDR2 SAAADI. DNA of the CDR3: TGCGCCAGCAGTGATGGCCTGGGACTCACGGCCACAGATACGCAGTATTTT. Amino acid sequence: CASSDGLGLTATDTQYF.

The gene calls are TRBV19 and TRBJ1-2; 10 bases map to TRBD1. The germline CDR1 and CDR2 sequences are LNHDA and SQIVND (reference sequence). V was clipped by 6 bases and J by 8 bases; unmatched bases: 6. The CDR3 has 13 residues. The CDR3 region has the DNA TGTGCCAGTAGATACGACAGGGGGCAAGGCTACACCTTC. It codes for CASRYDRGQGYTF.

This CDR3 is CASSERGIQSGNEQFF. In nucleotides, the CDR3 is TGTGCCAGCAGTGAAAGGGGGATTCAATCAGGCAATGAGCAGTTCTTC. The rearrangement links TRBV2 to TRBJ2-1; tentative D call: TRBD1 (6 bases). There are 16 residues in the CDR3. The germline V and J ends were trimmed by 2 bases and 6 bases, with 17 bases remaining between them. Germline values: CDR1 SNHLY, CDR2 FYNNEI.

The chain is built from TRBV28 and TRBJ1-5; no definite D call. The length of the CDR3 is 16 residues. Germline assignment: CDR1 MDHEN and CDR2 SYDVKM. The V gene lost 8 bases and the J gene lost 1 base, with 18 bases spanning the gap. CDR3 region: CASGQIRISSNQPQHF. In DNA form, the CDR3 reads TGTGCCAGCGGGCAAATCAGGATTTCAAGCAATCAGCCCCAGCATTTT.

This chain links TRBV7-9 with TRBJ2-4, with 8 bases fitting TRBD1. Germline lookup yields CDR1 SEHNR and CDR2 FQNEAQ (reference sequence). CDR3 length: 14 residues. The V and J ends lost 3 bases and 7 bases, in that order; junction bases with no gene match: 5. The CDR3 reads CASSFGQGANIQYF. DNA of the CDR3: TGTGCCAGCAGCTTTGGTCAGGGGGCGAACATTCAGTACTTC. The whole variable domain, remainder taken from reference TRBV7-9 and TRBJ2-4, is DTGVSQNPRHKITKRGQNVTFRCDPISEHNRLYWYRQTLGQGPEFLTYFQNEAQLEKSRLLSDRFSAERPKGSFSTLEIQRTEQGDSAMYLCASSFGQGANIQYFGAGTRLSVL.

CDR3 nucleotide sequence: TGTGCCAGCAGCTCCTGGGAGGCAGATACGCAGTATTTT. It codes for CASSSWEADTQYF. This chain joins TRBV7-9 and TRBJ2-3; D is perhaps TRBD2 (6 bases). Trimming removed 4 bases from V and 4 bases from J, with 9 bases in between. The germline V gene encodes CDR1 SEHNR and CDR2 FQNEAQ (reference sequence). The CDR3 consists of 13 residues.

The chain is built from TRBV27 and TRBJ2-1; 10 positions agree with TRBD1. J gave up 10 bases and V 5 bases, and 11 bases lay outside the gene matches. The CDR3 sequence is 15 residues long. Germline V lookup: CDR1 MNHEY, CDR2 SMNVEV (reference sequence). The CDR3 spells CASSPLRDRGGEQFF. CDR3 sequence (DNA): TGTGCCAGCAGTCCCCTCCGGGACAGGGGAGGAGAGCAGTTCTTC.

This clone appeared once. The chain links TRBV28 to TRBJ2-7; D remains ambiguous. This CDR3 comprises 12 residues. Trimming cost V 5 bases and J 4 bases, with 9 bases left between them. Germline CDR1 MDHEN, CDR2 SYDVKM. CDR3 loop: CASSLPRYEQYF. In nucleotides, the CDR3 is TGTGCCAGCAGTCTCCCAAGGTACGAGCAGTACTTC.

This chain uses TRBV27 with TRBJ2-2; a possible D gene is TRBD2 (6 bases). V lost 4 bases and J 3 bases, leaving 9 bases between the germline ends. The CDR3 extends over 14 amino acids. In germline, CDR1 is MNHEY, CDR2 SMNVEV (reference sequence). The chain's CDR3 is CASSWGGDTGELFF. The DNA for the CDR3 is TGTGCCAGCAGTTGGGGCGGGGACACCGGGGAGCTGTTTTTT.

This chain joins TRBV30 and TRBJ1-5; 7 bases align to TRBD1. The CDR3 is 14 residues long. Trimming removed 5 bases from V and 0 bases from J; junction bases left unmatched: 4. Per the germline V gene, CDR1 is GTSNPN and CDR2 is SVGIG (reference sequence). The CDR3 sequence: CAWSTGSSNQPQHF. In nucleotides, the CDR3 is TGTGCCTGGTCGACAGGGAGTAGCAATCAGCCCCAGCATTTT.

V and J are TRBV6-5 and TRBJ1-2; D is uncertain. V gave up 7 bases and J gave up 3 bases, with 9 bases separating them. There are 12 residues in the CDR3. CDR1 is MNHEY and CDR2 is SVGAGI in the germline V gene. DNA for the CDR3: TGTGCCAGCACCGCACGGCACTATGGCTACACCTTC. As protein: CASTARHYGYTF.

J is TRBJ2-7 and V is TRBV30, with D perhaps matching TRBD1 (5 bases). CDR1 is GTSNPN, CDR2 SVGIG, per germline (reference sequence). The CDR3 has 13 amino acids. The V end lost 2 bases, the J end lost 7 bases, and 15 bases lay between the germline ends. The CDR3 reads CAWSRGKGLEQYF. The CDR3 DNA sequence: TGTGCCTGGAGTAGGGGTAAGGGTTTGGAGCAGTACTTC.

V gene TRBV7-8 combines with J gene TRBJ1-3, with 7 bases that match TRBD1. After removal of 5 bases from V and 4 bases from J, the junction contained 11 bases not matched to a gene. The CDR3 extends over 16 amino acids. The germline gives CDR1 SGHVS, CDR2 FQNEAQ. The CDR3 bases are TGTGCCAGCAGCCCTTTTACAGGGGCAGTAGGAAACACCATATATTTT. Encoded protein: CASSPFTGAVGNTIYF.

This chain uses TRBV2 with TRBJ2-7, with D possibly matching TRBD1 (5 bases). Germline values: CDR1 SNHLY, CDR2 FYNNEI. Between the trimmed V and J ends, which lost 4 bases and 5 bases, there was a span of 15 bases. There are 14 residues in the CDR3. CDR3 DNA sequence: TGTGCCAGCAGTGTCTTCCAGGGCCGGGACGAGCAGTACTTC. It is translated as CASSVFQGRDEQYF.

This chain joins TRBV7-2 and TRBJ1-4; TRBD1 matches at 8 bases. CDR3 size: 15 residues. CDR1 is SGHTA and CDR2 is FQGNSA in the germline V gene. V shed 5 bases, J shed 0 bases, and the junction held 2 bases outside the gene matches. The CDR3 coding sequence is TGTGCCAGCAGCCCGGACAGGGCAACTAATGAAAAACTGTTTTTT. Translated: CASSPDRATNEKLFF.

V is TRBV11-2 and J is TRBJ2-1; 8 bases align to TRBD2. Germline lookup yields CDR1 SGHAT and CDR2 FQNNGV. The CDR3 covers 13 residues. V gave up 0 bases and J gave up 15 bases; unmatched junction bases: 7. The CDR3: CASSLDLSGSPFF. The CDR3 DNA sequence: TGTGCCAGCAGCTTAGATCTGAGCGGGAGCCCGTTCTTC. The variable domain in full, with the rest retrieved from reference TRBV11-2 and TRBJ2-1, is EAGVAQSPRYKIIEKRQSVAFWCNPISGHATLYWYQQILGQGPKLLIQFQNNGVVDDSQLPKDRFSAERLKGVDSTLKIQPAKLEDSAVYLCASSLDLSGSPFFGPGTRLTVL.

The rearrangement joins TRBV19 to TRBJ2-1; 9 nucleotides line up with TRBD2. The germline V gene encodes CDR1 LNHDA and CDR2 SQIVND (reference sequence). The CDR3 has 16 amino acids. Germline trimming cut 2 bases from V and 9 bases from J; bases unmatched to any gene: 11. The CDR3 region has the DNA TGTGCCAGTAGTATACAGGGTGGTAGCGGGAGACGTGAGCAGTTCTTC. Its protein is CASSIQGGSGRREQFF.

The chain joins TRBV2 to TRBJ1-2, with unresolved D. The germline CDR1 and CDR2 sequences are SNHLY and FYNNEI. The CDR3 runs 17 residues. With 7 bases removed from V and 0 bases from J, the gap between germline ends came to 21 bases. The CDR3 region is CASKRGGSLTANYGYTF. The CDR3 DNA reads TGTGCCAGCAAGCGAGGAGGGTCCCTGACGGCTAACTATGGCTACACCTTC.

This chain connects TRBV11-2 to TRBJ2-1; 7 nucleotides match TRBD2. Germline V gives CDR1 SGHAT, CDR2 FQNNGV. The trim removed 1 base at V and 5 bases at J, leaving 8 bases unmatched. This CDR3 region has 16 residues. CDR3 loop: CASSLGGLRIHNEQFF. Written as DNA, the CDR3 is TGTGCCAGCAGCTTAGGGGGACTAAGAATTCACAATGAGCAGTTCTTC.

The chain couples TRBV6-6 to TRBJ2-7; 7 bases align to TRBD2. The germline CDR1 and CDR2 sequences are MNHNY and SVGAGI (reference sequence). J lost 3 bases, V lost 4 bases, and 9 bases had no gene match. This CDR3 is 15 amino acids long. The DNA for the CDR3 is TGTGCCAGCAGTTCCCCGGGACTAACGAACTACGAGCAGTACTTC. Translated, it gives CASSSPGLTNYEQYF.

V usage is TRBV6-1 and J usage is TRBJ2-3, with D perhaps matching TRBD2 (5 bases). Looked up from germline, CDR1 is MNHNS and CDR2 is SASEGT. V was shortened by 5 bases and J by 1 base, with 13 bases between the two germline ends. CDR3 length equals 15 residues. CDR3: CASSSRERRTDTQYF. The CDR3 DNA is TGTGCCAGCAGTTCGAGGGAACGACGCACAGATACGCAGTATTTT.

The chain has TRBV27 and TRBJ2-2, with TRBD1 matching over 7 bases. The CDR3 has 15 amino acids. V trimming: 3 bases; J trimming: 4 bases; junction bases outside the gene matches: 5. Germline V gene data show CDR1 as MNHEY and CDR2 as SMNVEV (reference sequence). The CDR3 is CASSLGRGSTGELFF. CDR3 DNA sequence: TGTGCCAGCAGTTTGGGCAGGGGGAGCACCGGGGAGCTGTTTTTT.

This chain uses TRBV10-3 with TRBJ2-7; a possible D gene is TRBD1 (7 bases). This CDR3 region has 17 residues. Germline values: CDR1 ENHRY, CDR2 SYGVKD. The V gene lost 10 bases and the J gene lost 0 bases, with 25 bases spanning the gap. CDR3 residues: CATNRGGLVGSSYEQYF. CDR3 bases: TGTGCCACCAACAGGGGAGGATTGGTTGGAAGCTCCTACGAGCAGTACTTC.

V usage is TRBV4-1 and J usage is TRBJ2-1; D is possibly TRBD1 or TRBD2 (5 bases each). Germline CDR1 and CDR2: MGHRA and YSYEKL. CDR3 length equals 13 residues. Trimming pared 0 bases from V and 15 bases from J, leaving 15 bases between. Written as DNA, the CDR3 is TGCGCCAGCAGCCAAGAGAGGAACAGGAGGCGGTTCTTC. Its protein is CASSQERNRRRFF.

The gene calls are TRBV19 and TRBJ2-7, with 7 positions matching TRBD1. Trimming took 3 bases from V and 1 from J; bases not matched to a gene: 9. This CDR3 contains 16 residues. The germline V gene has CDR1 LNHDA and CDR2 SQIVND (reference sequence). As DNA, the CDR3 is TGTGCCAGTAGTATCCGGACAGGACCACCTTCCTACGAGCAGTACTTC. Translated, it gives CASSIRTGPPSYEQYF.

The chain links TRBV6-6 to TRBJ2-6, with 8 bases aligning to TRBD1. CDR3 length: 16 amino acids. Trimming took 5 bases from V and 0 from J; bases not matched to a gene: 3. Germline V CDR1 and CDR2: MNHNY, SVGAGI (reference sequence). CDR3 amino acids: CASSNTGGSGANVLTF. CDR3 coding DNA: TGTGCCAGCAGTAACACAGGGGGCTCTGGGGCCAACGTCCTGACTTTC.

The genes are TRBV10-3 and TRBJ1-1; D is possibly TRBD1 (5 bases). CDR3 length: 13 amino acids. Germline V gene data show CDR1 as ENHRY and CDR2 as SYGVKD. Trimming removed 11 bases from V and 0 bases from J, with 13 bases in between. The CDR3 coding sequence is TGTGCCCTAAGGGGTAACGTGAACACTGAAGCTTTCTTT. It specifies CALRGNVNTEAFF.

This chain connects TRBV9 to TRBJ2-2; TRBD1 matches 10 bases. The germline gives CDR1 SGDLS, CDR2 YYNGEE. Germline trimming cut 4 bases from V and 7 bases from J; bases unmatched to any gene: 7. The CDR3 is made up of 15 amino acids. The CDR3 here is CASSSRDRGGGELFF. CDR3 sequence (DNA): TGTGCCAGCAGCTCAAGGGACAGGGGAGGCGGGGAGCTGTTTTTT.

The chain's CDR3 is CATSRGGGEETQYF. The CDR3 DNA is TGTGCCACCAGCAGAGGTGGAGGGGAAGAGACCCAGTACTTC. The gene calls are TRBV15 and TRBJ2-5, with D perhaps TRBD2 (6 bases). V lost 1 base to trimming and J lost 3 bases, with 9 bases between them. The CDR3 loop spans 14 amino acids. The germline V gene has CDR1 LNHNV and CDR2 YYDKDF (reference sequence). The full variable domain, its missing parts supplied by reference TRBV15 and TRBJ2-5, is DAMVIQNPRYQVTQFGKPVTLSCSQTLNHNVMYWYQQKSSQAPKLLFHYYDKDFNNEADTPDNFQSRRPNTSFCFLDIRSPGLGDTAMYLCATSRGGGEETQYFGPGTRLLVL.

The gene calls are TRBV4-1 and TRBJ1-5; D ambiguous. V gave up 1 base and J gave up 3 bases, with 10 bases separating them. The CDR3 spans 15 residues. CDR1 MGHRA and CDR2 YSYEKL come from the germline V gene. CDR3 amino acids: CASSQVSSPNQPQHF. In nucleotides, the CDR3 is TGCGCCAGCAGCCAAGTAAGCAGTCCCAATCAGCCCCAGCATTTT.